This entry lists 32 T cell receptor beta chains sequenced from one sample in a study of blood T cell repertoires in COVID-19 (dated by TCRdb to about 2020). The library was obtained by the immunoSEQ multiplex PCR assay. TCRdb took over this immuneACCESS table, retaining in-frame rearrangements with V and J assigned. Such tables are incomplete; in checked studies, under half of the missing clones stem from an unresolved V gene, and the remainder is unexplained. Across this sample there are about 50,000 clones, with around 90% seen only once. The top ten hold 2.2% of the sample. Material: peripheral blood. These receptors were taken from a human donor in a cohort sampled during active COVID-19.

This clone has only one observation. The chain carries TRBV7-2 and TRBJ2-1; D is uncertain. The CDR3 is made up of 15 amino acids. Between the trimmed V and J ends, which lost 1 base and 8 bases, there was a span of 15 bases. Germline-derived CDR1 and CDR2 are SGHTA and FQGNSA. CDR3 loop: CASSLGSSSWDEQFF. The CDR3 nucleotides read TGTGCCAGCAGCTTAGGTAGCAGTTCTTGGGATGAGCAGTTCTTC.

This chain joins TRBV28 and TRBJ1-1, with D maybe TRBD1 (6 bases). V gave up 7 bases and J gave up 4 bases, with 13 bases separating them. CDR3 length: 13 amino acids. The germline V gene has CDR1 MDHEN and CDR2 SYDVKM. The CDR3 region is CASTIDRRTEAFF. The CDR3 nucleotides read TGTGCCAGCACGATCGACAGGCGCACTGAAGCTTTCTTT.

This clone appeared once. The V and J genes are TRBV5-1 and TRBJ2-7; 9 nucleotides agree with TRBD1. Per germline, CDR1 SGHRS and CDR2 YFSETQ. Trimming at V came to 4 bases and at J to 5 bases, leaving 7 bases not matched to a gene. This CDR3 spans 14 amino acids. As DNA, the CDR3 is TGCGCCAGCAGCACCCGGGACAGGGTCCACGAGCAGTACTTC. It encodes CASSTRDRVHEQYF.

CDR3 DNA sequence: TGTGCCAGCAGCAAAGGGCCAGGTCCCTCGAATTTGCCCCAGCATTTT. Residues: CASSKGPGPSNLPQHF. V usage is TRBV21-1 and J usage is TRBJ1-5; the listed D gene, TRBD1, was not tested against the DNA. TRBV21-1 is a recognized pseudogene. The CDR3 spans 16 residues.

The rearrangement joins TRBV4-1 to TRBJ1-1; unclear D gene. The V and J ends lost 1 base and 3 bases respectively, with 12 bases between them. Germline values: CDR1 MGHRA, CDR2 YSYEKL. The length of the CDR3 is 15 residues. DNA for the CDR3: TGCGCCAGCAGCCAAGTGGGCCTCGGCGACACTGAAGCTTTCTTT. Its translation: CASSQVGLGDTEAFF.

The V call is TRBV4-3, the J call TRBJ2-3, with TRBD1 identical over 8 bases. V shed 0 bases, J shed 12 bases, and the junction held 11 bases outside the gene matches. The CDR3 runs 15 residues. CDR1 and CDR2 (germline): LGHNA, YSLEER. CDR3 sequence (DNA): TGCGCCAGCAGCCAAGAAAATTGGGGGACAGGACAACAGTATTTT. Translated: CASSQENWGTGQQYF.

The genes are TRBV18 and TRBJ1-1; 7 positions match TRBD1. Germline loops: CDR1 KGHSH, CDR2 LQKENI. Trimming took 10 bases from V and 0 from J; bases not matched to a gene: 11. This CDR3 spans 15 amino acids. This CDR3 reads CATRSLGTVNTEAFF. The DNA of the CDR3 is TGTGCCACCAGAAGCCTCGGGACAGTGAACACTGAAGCTTTCTTT.

The CDR3 DNA reads TGTGCCAGTTCTTCAGACAGGGAACAGCCCCAGCATTTT. Translated, it gives CASSSDREQPQHF. The V call is TRBV28, the J call TRBJ1-5, with 7 bases identical to TRBD1. CDR3 size: 13 residues. Germline V gene lookup returns CDR1 MDHEN and CDR2 SYDVKM. The ends lost 9 bases at V and 7 bases at J; junction bases unmatched: 9.

This rearrangement joins TRBV7-8 to TRBJ2-7; D is ambiguous. The CDR3 extends over 12 amino acids. Germline V gene sequence: CDR1 SGHVS, CDR2 FQNEAQ. Trimming shortened V by 3 bases and J by 3 bases, and 6 bases separated the two germline ends. The CDR3 nucleotides read TGTGCCAGCAGCTTGAACTACTACGAGCAGTACTTC. It encodes CASSLNYYEQYF.

V and J are TRBV28 and TRBJ2-5; a possible D gene is TRBD2 (6 bases). Germline V CDR1 and CDR2: MDHEN, SYDVKM. V lost 5 bases, J lost 2 bases, and 15 bases lay in between. This CDR3 is built from 15 residues. The CDR3 coding sequence is TGTGCCAGCAGTCTCCCCCTGACTAGTCAAGAGACCCAGTACTTC. Translation: CASSLPLTSQETQYF. Based on the CDR3 plus reference TRBV28 and TRBJ2-5, the full variable domain is DVKVTQSSRYLVKRTGEKVFLECVQDMDHENMFWYRQDPGLGLRLIYFSYDVKMKEKGDIPEGYSVSREKKERFSLILESASTNQTSMYLCASSLPLTSQETQYFGPGTRLLVL.

V is TRBV19 and J is TRBJ1-1, with 7 bases identical to TRBD1. The junction had 7 bases not matched to a gene; V was cut back by 3 bases and J by 6 bases. The CDR3 covers 14 residues. CDR1 and CDR2 from the germline V gene are LNHDA and SQIVND (reference sequence). CDR3 DNA sequence: TGTGCCAGTAGTATGACAGGGCAATCAGCTGAAGCTTTCTTT. Translated, it gives CASSMTGQSAEAFF.

This clone came up once. The chain employs TRBV9 and TRBJ2-2, with 11 bases fitting TRBD2. Per germline, CDR1 SGDLS and CDR2 YYNGEE. J was trimmed by 2 bases and V by 4 bases; bases with no gene match: 19. The CDR3 has 21 residues. CDR3: CASSQPRRLAGGPTNTGELFF. The DNA for the CDR3 is TGTGCCAGCAGCCAGCCCCGGCGGCTAGCGGGGGGCCCGACTAACACCGGGGAGCTGTTTTTT.

The chain joins TRBV9 to TRBJ2-7; 8 nucleotides align to TRBD2. This CDR3 spans 15 amino acids. The J segment lost 3 bases and the V segment lost 0 bases, leaving 5 bases of the junction unmatched. Germline CDR1 is SGDLS and CDR2 is YYNGEE. The chain's CDR3 is CASSVGLAGNYEQYF. The CDR3 DNA reads as TGTGCCAGCAGCGTAGGCCTAGCGGGCAACTACGAGCAGTACTTC.

The CDR3: CASSEASAGVYGYTF. The CDR3 region has the DNA TGTGCCAGCAGTGAAGCCTCGGCAGGGGTTTATGGCTACACCTTC. The J gene is TRBJ1-2, the V gene TRBV6-1, with a possible D match to TRBD1 (6 bases). Per the germline V gene, CDR1 is MNHNS and CDR2 is SASEGT. The V end lost 0 bases, the J end lost 5 bases, and 13 bases lay between the germline ends. The CDR3 consists of 15 residues.

The gene calls are TRBV13 and TRBJ2-7; D gene uncertain. The ends were cut back, 1 base at V and 1 base at J, with 5 bases in the middle. Looked up from germline, CDR1 is PRHDT and CDR2 is FYEKMQ (reference sequence). CDR3 length equals 13 residues. The CDR3 loop reads CASSLAPSYEQYF. The CDR3 nucleotides read TGTGCCAGCAGCTTAGCTCCGTCCTACGAGCAGTACTTC.

The chain employs TRBV4-2 and TRBJ2-2; no clear D gene. Trimming took off 1 base at V and 3 bases at J, with 9 bases between the two ends. Germline CDR1 is LGHNA and CDR2 is YNFKEQ. The CDR3 runs 15 residues. DNA for the CDR3: TGTGCCAGCAGCCAAGTTGCGGCCGACACCGGGGAGCTGTTTTTT. Translated, it gives CASSQVAADTGELFF.

The CDR3 DNA reads as TGTGCCAGCAGCGAGGGTTCGGTTCGTGGCTACACCTTC. Its translation: CASSEGSVRGYTF. The chain combines TRBV7-2 with TRBJ1-2; the D is unclear. This CDR3 has 13 residues. V was cut by 5 bases and J by 7 bases, with 14 bases left in between. Germline V gene data show CDR1 as SGHTA and CDR2 as FQGNSA. The full variable domain, with the rest looked up from reference TRBV7-2 and TRBJ1-2, is GAGVSQSPSNKVTEKGKDVELRCDPISGHTALYWYRQSLGQGLEFLIYFQGNSAPDKSGLPSDRFSAERTGGSVSTLTIQRTQQEDSAVYLCASSEGSVRGYTFGSGTRLTVV.

The V and J genes are TRBV7-2 and TRBJ1-5; D might be TRBD1 (6 bases). Germline V CDR1 and CDR2: SGHTA, FQGNSA. V was pared by 5 bases and J by 1 base, with 9 bases between. The CDR3 has 14 residues. The CDR3 loop reads CASSAQGSNQPQHF. The CDR3 DNA reads as TGTGCCAGCAGCGCACAGGGAAGCAATCAGCCCCAGCATTTT. Complete variable domain (other parts from reference TRBV7-2 and TRBJ1-5): GAGVSQSPSNKVTEKGKDVELRCDPISGHTALYWYRQSLGQGLEFLIYFQGNSAPDKSGLPSDRFSAERTGGSVSTLTIQRTQQEDSAVYLCASSAQGSNQPQHFGDGTRLSIL.

The chain is built from TRBV7-2 and TRBJ2-1; D uncertain. The CDR3 length is 12 residues. V was clipped by 1 base and J by 6 bases, with 4 bases between them. Germline lookup yields CDR1 SGHTA and CDR2 FQGNSA. The CDR3 DNA is TGTGCCAGCAGCTTAGTCGGCAATGAGCAGTTCTTC. Translation: CASSLVGNEQFF.

The genes are TRBV25-1 and TRBJ1-6; D perhaps matches TRBD1 (5 bases). Trimming left V 8 bases short and J 9 bases short, with 20 bases between. This CDR3 contains 15 residues. Germline CDR1 reads MGHDK; CDR2 reads SYGVNS. CDR3 sequence: CASGQTGTGGSPLHF. The CDR3 region has the DNA TGTGCCAGCGGCCAAACCGGGACCGGGGGTTCACCCCTCCACTTT.

This rearrangement joins TRBV19 to TRBJ1-5; tentative D call: TRBD1 (6 bases). Germline-derived CDR1 and CDR2 are LNHDA and SQIVND (reference sequence). The V end was cut by 5 bases, the J end by 6 bases, with 14 bases between. This CDR3 is built from 14 residues. CDR3 sequence reads: CASSYQGRVQPQHF. CDR3 nucleotides: TGTGCCAGTAGTTATCAGGGGAGGGTTCAGCCCCAGCATTTT.

The chain links TRBV21-1 to TRBJ2-7; TRBD2, the D gene given by the table, was not confirmed from the DNA. TRBV21-1 is described as a pseudogene. The CDR3 runs 14 residues. The CDR3 bases are TGTGCCAGCAGCATACTAGCGGGAGTCTACGAGCAGTACTTC. Translating it yields CASSILAGVYEQYF.

The rearrangement links TRBV18 to TRBJ2-3; a possible D gene is TRBD2 (7 bases). V was shortened by 11 bases and J by 4 bases, with 19 bases between the two germline ends. Germline loops: CDR1 KGHSH, CDR2 LQKENI. The CDR3 spans 14 residues. CDR3 coding DNA: TGTGCCGCGGGGGCCTCAGCCAACCCAGATACGCAGTATTTT. This gives the protein CAAGASANPDTQYF.

The genes are TRBV21-1 and TRBJ1-6; the table gives TRBD1 as D, unverified against the DNA. TRBV21-1 is labeled a pseudogene. CDR3 length: 21 amino acids. The CDR3 DNA is TGTGCCAGCAGCAAGGCCAGCGGACAGCGAATAGGCCTCTCCTATAATTCACCCCTCCACTTT. Translating gives CASSKASGQRIGLSYNSPLHF.

The chain recombines TRBV30 with TRBJ1-1; D is unclear. The CDR3 extends over 10 amino acids. V lost 7 bases and J 1 base, leaving 4 bases between the germline ends. Looked up from germline, CDR1 is GTSNPN and CDR2 is SVGIG (reference sequence). In DNA form, the CDR3 reads TGTGCCTCAAAGAACACTGAAGCTTTCTTT. It specifies CASKNTEAFF.

This clone was seen a few times. The genes are TRBV30 and TRBJ2-7, with a weak D call TRBD1 (5 bases). Trimming removed 2 bases at V and 3 bases at J, with 14 bases between. The length of the CDR3 is 14 residues. CDR1 and CDR2 (germline): GTSNPN, SVGIG (reference sequence). The CDR3: CAWSPLRGGYEQYF. CDR3 sequence (DNA): TGTGCCTGGAGTCCTCTTAGGGGCGGCTACGAGCAGTACTTC.

In its sample, this clone was seen once. This rearrangement joins TRBV9 to TRBJ1-1, with D unclear. The length of the CDR3 is 13 residues. Germline V lookup: CDR1 SGDLS, CDR2 YYNGEE. The germline V and J ends were trimmed by 0 bases and 3 bases, with 6 bases remaining between them. The DNA for the CDR3 is TGTGCCAGCAGCGTAGTAAGCCACACTGAAGCTTTCTTT. As protein: CASSVVSHTEAFF.

Notes on this clone: Other DNA sequences in the same sample also yield this CDR3. The J gene is TRBJ2-7, the V gene TRBV11-2; 8 nucleotides align to TRBD1. The germline V gene has CDR1 SGHAT and CDR2 FQNNGV. Trimming removed 1 base from V and 4 bases from J; junction bases left unmatched: 6. The CDR3 is 15 residues long. CDR3 DNA sequence: TGTGCCAGCAGCTTAGGGGGGACAGGAGGTTACGAGCAGTACTTC. Its protein is CASSLGGTGGYEQYF.

The chain has TRBV30 and TRBJ2-5; D gene uncertain. Germline-derived CDR1 and CDR2 are GTSNPN and SVGIG (reference sequence). This CDR3 spans 11 amino acids. Trimming took off 0 bases at V and 6 bases at J, with 5 bases between the two ends. The CDR3 coding sequence is TGTGCCTGGAGTGTAGCGCAGACCCAGTACTTC. The encoded protein is CAWSVAQTQYF. Looking up the rest from reference TRBV30 and TRBJ2-5 gives the full variable domain: SQTIHQWPATLVQPVGSPLSLECTVEGTSNPNLYWYRQAAGRGLQLLFYSVGIGQISSEVPQNLSASRPQDRQFILSSKKLLLSDSGFYLCAWSVAQTQYFGPGTRLLVL.

The sample holds a few counts of this clone. This sequence joins TRBV5-1 and TRBJ1-5, with TRBD1 matching 7 bases. CDR1 and CDR2 from the germline V gene are SGHRS and YFSETQ. The CDR3 covers 16 residues. V lost 4 bases and J lost 4; bases outside the gene matches: 11. The CDR3 reads CASSLEGGAGNQPQHF. The CDR3 bases are TGCGCCAGCAGCCTGGAAGGGGGCGCGGGAAATCAGCCCCAGCATTTT.

Here the CDR3 reads CASSLAGSNTEAFF. The DNA of the CDR3 is TGTGCCAGCAGCTTGGCGGGTTCGAACACTGAAGCTTTCTTT. The chain has TRBV5-6 and TRBJ1-1; no clear D gene. Germline V lookup: CDR1 SGHDT, CDR2 YYEEEE. With 0 bases removed from V and 1 base from J, the gap between germline ends came to 7 bases. The CDR3 is 14 amino acids.

The rearrangement links TRBV7-3 to TRBJ1-2; 9 nucleotides match TRBD1. The germline V gene has CDR1 SGHTA and CDR2 FQGTGA. The J segment lost 4 bases and the V segment lost 3 bases, leaving 9 bases of the junction unmatched. This CDR3 contains 16 residues. The CDR3 DNA is TGTGCCAGCAGCTTGGGCTCCGGGACAGGGACCTATGGCTACACCTTC. This gives the protein CASSLGSGTGTYGYTF.